The sequence of this TCR beta chain was determined in a study of post-analysis software for immune sequencing data. Study-wide background: Relapsing-remitting, secondary progressive and progressive-relapsing courses of multiple sclerosis were included.

Each TCR beta cDNA library carried unique molecular identifiers. TCRdb independently ran MiXCR on the PCR reads; one entry per CDR3 protein. Of 650,000 to 850,000 distinct CDR3 sequences listed, 46% are singletons. The germline V and J ends were trimmed by 2 bases and 6 bases, with 10 bases remaining between them. Germline CDR1 and CDR2: SNHLY and FYNNEI. The CDR3 runs to 14 residues. About this clonotype: Its specificity is not known.

General study findings and limits: Controls showed lower frequencies than patients for four to six TRBV segments, and TRBV5-6, TRBV5-1 and TRBV20-1 were among these. Samples from one preparation batch, clustered by F measure, grouped strongly together. Relative to controls, patients with multiple sclerosis showed significantly lower normalized Chao1 diversity.

The chain is built from TRBV2 and TRBJ2-2; D remains unclear. The clonotype comes from a girl between 10 and 17 years old with multiple sclerosis. Sequencing used blood. CDR3 amino acids: CASSELTDAGELFF. CDR3 nucleotide sequence: TGTGCCAGCAGTGAACTAACCGACGCCGGGGAGCTGTTTTTT.